A single sample is the source of the 26 T cell receptor beta chains below, sequenced in a study of CD8 T cells in ankylosing spondylitis. MiXCR, applied by TCRdb to the 5' RACE reads, yields one record per CDR3 protein. The sample contains about 220,000 distinct CDR3 sequences, roughly 6.6% of which appear only once. No antigens are known for them. Study conclusions and caveats: A TCR beta motif of seven or eight highly homologous variants appeared characteristic of ankylosing spondylitis blood.

The sequencing input was blood, either unsorted or a sorted T cell fraction (not recorded which). These TCRs come from a male donor with ankylosing spondylitis.

V gene TRBV6-5 combines with J gene TRBJ1-5; no definite D call. Germline values: CDR1 MNHEY, CDR2 SVGAGI. Trimming shortened V by 8 bases and J by 5 bases, and 10 bases separated the two germline ends. The CDR3 sequence is 12 residues long. As DNA, the CDR3 is TGTGCCAGCGGGTATGGGGATCAGCCCCAGCATTTT. This encodes CASGYGDQPQHF.

This chain links TRBV27 with TRBJ2-7; D remains ambiguous. Germline V gene lookup returns CDR1 MNHEY and CDR2 SMNVEV (reference sequence). V dropped 6 bases and J dropped 5 bases, with 11 bases sitting between them. The CDR3 sequence is 12 residues long. This CDR3 is CASREGPNEQYF. CDR3 bases: TGTGCCAGCAGAGAAGGCCCCAACGAGCAGTACTTC.

The chain combines TRBV7-9 with TRBJ2-3, with D perhaps matching TRBD2 (6 bases). CDR1 SEHNR and CDR2 FQNEAQ come from the germline V gene (reference sequence). Between the trimmed V and J ends, which lost 7 bases and 7 bases, there was a span of 18 bases. This CDR3 spans 14 amino acids. The CDR3 DNA is TGTGCCAGCACTGAGGGAGGTACGCTTAATACGCAGTATTTT. Protein: CASTEGGTLNTQYF. Using reference TRBV7-9 and TRBJ2-3 for the parts outside the CDR3, the full variable domain is DTGVSQNPRHKITKRGQNVTFRCDPISEHNRLYWYRQTLGQGPEFLTYFQNEAQLEKSRLLSDRFSAERPKGSFSTLEIQRTEQGDSAMYLCASTEGGTLNTQYFGPGTRLTVL.

This clonotype was recorded many times. The V and J genes are TRBV13 and TRBJ2-1; D remains unclear. CDR3 length equals 16 residues. V gave up 1 base and J gave up 7 bases, with 17 bases separating them. Per the germline V gene, CDR1 is PRHDT and CDR2 is FYEKMQ (reference sequence). CDR3 sequence (DNA): TGTGCCAGCAGCTTAGTAGGCAGCATTAGTAGAAATGAGCAGTTCTTC. Amino acid sequence: CASSLVGSISRNEQFF.

This clonotype was found many times. The chain carries TRBV27 and TRBJ1-5; D ambiguous. This CDR3 contains 15 residues. Per the germline V gene, CDR1 is MNHEY and CDR2 is SMNVEV (reference sequence). The V and J ends lost 5 bases and 2 bases respectively, with 13 bases between them. CDR3 loop: CASSTDRSGNQPQHF. DNA for the CDR3: TGTGCCAGCAGTACAGATCGCTCCGGCAATCAGCCCCAGCATTTT.

This clonotype was counted a few times. The CDR3 region is CASSKPGHVNTEAFF. CDR3 coding DNA: TGTGCCAGCAGTAAACCGGGACATGTCAACACTGAAGCTTTCTTT. The chain carries TRBV6-2 or TRBV6-3 and TRBJ1-1, with a possible D match to TRBD1 (6 bases). There are 15 residues in the CDR3. Looked up from germline, CDR1 is MNHEY and CDR2 is SVGEGT. V was trimmed by 5 bases and J by 2 bases, leaving 15 bases between them.

This clonotype was detected many times. V is TRBV20-1 and J is TRBJ1-6; a possible D gene is TRBD1 (5 bases). Germline V gene data show CDR1 as DFQATT and CDR2 as SNEGSKA (reference sequence). Between the trimmed V and J ends, which lost 5 bases and 6 bases, there was a span of 14 bases. The CDR3 has 14 residues. The CDR3 DNA follows: TGCAGTGCTGCCGGGACGGCGATTAATTCACCCCTCCACTTT. Translating it yields CSAAGTAINSPLHF.

This clonotype was picked up many times. The chain joins TRBV7-9 to TRBJ2-1; D may correspond to TRBD1 or TRBD2 (5 bases each). Trimming cost V 5 bases and J 4 bases, with 15 bases left between them. Germline V CDR1 and CDR2: SEHNR, FQNEAQ (reference sequence). The CDR3 sequence is 15 residues long. The CDR3 DNA follows: TGTGCCAGCAGCCCGGGGCCTGCAGGGTACAATGAGCAGTTCTTC. It specifies CASSPGPAGYNEQFF.

This chain links TRBV5-5 with TRBJ2-5; 8 bases are a match to TRBD2. This CDR3 has 15 amino acids. Germline assignment: CDR1 SGHKS and CDR2 YYEKEE (reference sequence). The junction had 6 bases not matched to a gene; V was cut back by 3 bases and J by 2 bases. As DNA, the CDR3 is TGTGCCAGCAGCTCCCGCGGGGGGAGGCAAGAGACCCAGTACTTC. Encoded protein: CASSSRGGRQETQYF.

The sample holds many counts of this clonotype. V gene TRBV27 combines with J gene TRBJ2-7; D gene uncertain. V dropped 2 bases and J dropped 6 bases, with 8 bases sitting between them. Looked up from germline, CDR1 is MNHEY and CDR2 is SMNVEV (reference sequence). CDR3 length: 12 residues. The CDR3 loop is CASSLRGSEQYF. The CDR3 nucleotides are TGTGCCAGCAGTTTAAGAGGTAGCGAGCAGTACTTC.

This clonotype was found many times. The chain joins TRBV6-6 to TRBJ2-7; 7 positions match TRBD2. Trimming removed 3 bases from V and 7 bases from J; junction bases left unmatched: 6. Germline-derived CDR1 and CDR2 are MNHNY and SVGAGI (reference sequence). The CDR3 runs 13 residues. The CDR3 region is CASSYGRGWEQYF. CDR3 in DNA: TGTGCCAGCAGTTATGGGAGGGGTTGGGAGCAGTACTTC.

The chain couples TRBV28 to TRBJ1-4, with D perhaps matching TRBD1 (6 bases). Germline-derived CDR1 and CDR2 are MDHEN and SYDVKM. V dropped 2 bases and J dropped 8 bases, with 15 bases sitting between them. This CDR3 comprises 15 residues. The CDR3 bases are TGTGCCAGCAGTTTACCTCAAACAGGGAGCGAAAAACTGTTTTTT. Protein product: CASSLPQTGSEKLFF.

This clonotype showed up just a few times. The V gene is TRBV5-7, the J gene TRBJ1-2, with 7 bases identical to TRBD1. TRBV5-7 is noted as an ORF with a role that remains uncertain. V dropped 2 bases and J dropped 6; count of bases not matched to a gene: 19. CDR3 length: 18 amino acids. The DNA of the CDR3 is TGTGCCAGCAGCTTCGGGGGACACAGGGGAGTAGGTCCGAATGGCTACACCTTC. This codes for CASSFGGHRGVGPNGYTF.

The chain carries TRBV5-1 and TRBJ1-1, with D perhaps TRBD1 (5 bases). The germline V and J ends were trimmed by 3 bases and 1 base, with 16 bases remaining between them. There are 16 residues in the CDR3. CDR1 is SGHRS, CDR2 YFSETQ, per germline. The CDR3 loop reads CASSWGRVVPNTEAFF. CDR3 nucleotide sequence: TGCGCCAGCAGCTGGGGGAGGGTGGTCCCGAACACTGAAGCTTTCTTT.

This clonotype was counted many times. The chain joins TRBV4-3 to TRBJ2-7; 10 bases are shared with TRBD1. Trimming removed 1 base from V and 2 bases from J; junction bases left unmatched: 2. The germline gives CDR1 LGHNA, CDR2 YSLEER. The CDR3 sequence is 15 residues long. CDR3 DNA sequence: TGCGCCAGCAGCCAAGCGGACAGGGGGGCCTACGAGCAGTACTTC. Its protein is CASSQADRGAYEQYF.

This clonotype showed up many times. The rearrangement links TRBV6-1 to TRBJ2-5, with 7 bases lining up with TRBD1. After removal of 10 bases from V and 3 bases from J, the junction contained 17 bases not matched to a gene. Germline CDR1 is MNHNS and CDR2 is SASEGT. This CDR3 region has 16 residues. The CDR3 here is CATTPPNRGPEETQYF. In nucleotides, the CDR3 is TGTGCCACCACACCCCCAAACAGGGGTCCCGAAGAGACCCAGTACTTC.

This clonotype appeared many times. The CDR3 DNA reads TGTGCCAGCAGCCAAGTTCTTTGGACAGCTTATGGCTACACCTTC. This translates into CASSQVLWTAYGYTF. The rearrangement uses TRBV3-1 and TRBJ1-2, with a possible D match to TRBD1 (6 bases). The germline V and J ends were trimmed by 1 base and 5 bases, with 14 bases remaining between them. Germline V gene data show CDR1 as LGHDT and CDR2 as YNNKEL (reference sequence). The CDR3 is 15 residues long.

In this sample, this clonotype turned up many times. The gene calls are TRBV20-1 and TRBJ2-4; a weak D match, TRBD1 (6 bases). V gave up 5 bases and J gave up 3 bases, with 14 bases separating them. Germline loops: CDR1 DFQATT, CDR2 SNEGSKA (reference sequence). The CDR3 runs to 14 residues. This chain's CDR3 is CSAQQGFGKNIQYF. The CDR3 DNA reads as TGCAGTGCTCAACAGGGTTTCGGCAAAAACATTCAGTACTTC.

This clonotype was counted at least ten times. V and J are TRBV4-2 and TRBJ2-5, with unresolved D. Trimming pared 5 bases from V and 1 base from J, leaving 8 bases between. The CDR3 has 13 amino acids. The germline V gene encodes CDR1 LGHNA and CDR2 YNFKEQ. CDR3 nucleotide sequence: TGTGCCAGCAGCTCCTCCAGCCAAGAGACCCAGTACTTC. Protein: CASSSSSQETQYF.

This clonotype was recorded a few times. The chain couples TRBV6-5 to TRBJ2-7; 7 bases line up with TRBD1. Germline CDR1 and CDR2: MNHEY and SVGAGI. Trimming cost V 0 bases and J 6 bases; bases outside gene matches: 5. The CDR3 is 14 amino acids. The CDR3 DNA follows: TGTGCCAGCAGTTACTCTAGGGGGCTCGCCGAGCAGTACTTC. It yields the protein CASSYSRGLAEQYF.

This clonotype occurred many times. This chain connects TRBV3-1 to TRBJ2-5, with D possibly TRBD2 on 6 matching bases. Germline CDR1 reads LGHDT; CDR2 reads YNNKEL (reference sequence). Deletions cut 3 bases from V and 2 bases from J, with 13 bases between. This CDR3 comprises 15 residues. The CDR3 DNA reads TGTGCCAGCAGCCAGGACCGGACTATTCAAGAGACCCAGTACTTC. Its translation: CASSQDRTIQETQYF.

This clonotype was seen more than once but under ten times. CDR3 DNA: TGTGCCAGCAGCTCGAGCGGATTTCGCACAGATACGCAGTATTTT. It specifies CASSSSGFRTDTQYF. The chain has TRBV7-9 and TRBJ2-3; perhaps TRBD2 as D (5 bases). This CDR3 has 15 amino acids. Per the germline V gene, CDR1 is SEHNR and CDR2 is FQNEAQ (reference sequence). The V end was cut by 4 bases, the J end by 1 base, with 12 bases between.

This clonotype was detected only a few times. Written as DNA, the CDR3 is TGTGCCAGCAGTTCCCTATTAGCGGGAGCGATCAATGAGCAGTTCTTC. Translating gives CASSSLLAGAINEQFF. The gene calls are TRBV6-5 and TRBJ2-1; 9 nucleotides line up with TRBD2. Germline CDR1 reads MNHEY; CDR2 reads SVGAGI. With V trimmed by 4 bases and J by 6 bases, 10 bases remained unmatched. The CDR3 has 16 residues.

This clonotype was found once. This chain connects TRBV11-3 to TRBJ2-7, with TRBD1 identical over 7 bases. The CDR3 runs to 15 residues. CDR1 and CDR2 from the germline V gene are SGHNT and YENEEA. After removal of 3 bases from V and 2 bases from J, the junction contained 7 bases not matched to a gene. The CDR3 DNA sequence: TGTGCCAGCAGCTTCTCGGGACAGAAAGCCTACGAGCAGTACTTC. Protein: CASSFSGQKAYEQYF.

This clonotype was seen at least ten times. J is TRBJ2-1 and V is TRBV12-3 or TRBV12-4; D possibly corresponds to TRBD1 (5 bases). Trimming pared 2 bases from V and 6 bases from J, leaving 11 bases between. CDR3 size: 14 residues. The CDR3 region has the DNA TGTGCCAGCAGTTTATCAGGGCTTGGCAATGAGCAGTTCTTC. Amino acid sequence: CASSLSGLGNEQFF.

This clonotype was seen repeatedly, ten times or more. J is TRBJ2-7 and V is TRBV9, with D possibly matching TRBD2 (6 bases). Trimming took off 3 bases at V and 7 bases at J, with 14 bases between the two ends. Germline CDR1 reads SGDLS; CDR2 reads YYNGEE. This CDR3 is 13 amino acids long. In DNA, the CDR3 is TGTGCCAGCAGCGCGGCTTTGGCGGGGGAGCAGTACTTC. This codes for CASSAALAGEQYF.